This entry describes one TCR beta chain. The data were produced by immunoSEQ multiplex PCR, yet TCRdb's version contains in-frame clones alone and is incomplete. The sample holds hundreds of thousands of clones, roughly 88% seen once. The CDR3 sequence is 13 residues long. The V end was cut by 6 bases, the J end by 5 bases, with 14 bases between. Germline loops: CDR1 MNHEY, CDR2 SVGAGI. These data are taken from a study of blood T cell repertoires in COVID-19. Turning to the study itself: Acute-phase and convalescent COVID-19 samples originated in the United States, Italy and Spain. Sample material is recorded as cDNA or gDNA derived from T cells, B-cell-depleted T cells, or PBMCs.

Input material: peripheral blood. The receptor comes from a woman in her thirties with active or convalescent COVID-19. The chain is built from TRBV6-5 and TRBJ2-7; D not resolved. In nucleotides, the CDR3 is TGTGCCAGCAGGGGCCGCTTATCCCACGAGCAGTACTTC. Amino acid sequence: CASRGRLSHEQYF.